These T cell receptor beta chains were read from a single sample in a study of blood T cell repertoires in COVID-19. The method was immunoSEQ multiplex PCR; TCRdb's version includes in-frame clones alone and lacks a portion of them. The sample includes 65,000 to 90,000 clones, 88% seen only once; the top ten take roughly 4.6%. The sample was peripheral blood. The receptors were gathered from a human donor in a cohort sampled during active COVID-19. The CDR3 runs from the conserved cysteine through the conserved F or W. A D gene is named only where the DNA matches it firmly. Size is stated for part of the rows, as once, few or many counts, or as a class when the clone is expanded.

TRBJ2-2,TRBV29-1,TRBD2,-,CSVVGGTGELFF,TGCAGCGTTGTGGGGGGGACCGGGGAGCTGTTTTTT
TRBJ1-4,TRBV28,TRBD1,-,CASSLFRQGPKLFF,TGTGCCAGCAGTTTATTCCGACAGGGACCAAAACTGTTTTTT
TRBJ2-1,TRBV20-1,-,once,CSSDRYNEQFF,TGCAGTTCCGATAGATACAATGAGCAGTTCTTC
TRBJ2-5,TRBV30,TRBD2,few,CAWKRPSGKSVLDF,TGTGCCTGGAAAAGGCCTAGCGGGAAGTCCGTTCTGGACTTC
TRBJ2-1,TRBV19,-,-,CASSVAQENYEQFF,TGTGCCAGTAGTGTCGCCCAAGAGAACTATGAGCAGTTCTTC
TRBJ2-3,TRBV9,TRBD2,-,CASSGQAGGTDTQYF,TGTGCCAGCAGCGGGCAAGCGGGGGGCACAGATACGCAGTATTTT
TRBJ2-2,TRBV2,TRBD2,-,CASKPRGGGPGELFF,TGTGCCAGCAAACCACGGGGCGGGGGGCCCGGGGAGCTGTTTTTT
TRBJ1-1,TRBV19,-,-,CASRWEGNGDEAFF,TGTGCCAGTAGATGGGAGGGGAACGGCGATGAAGCTTTCTTT
TRBJ2-5,TRBV11-2,-,-,CASSLQGHRERWETQYF,TGTGCCAGCAGCTTACAGGGGCACAGGGAACGATGGGAGACCCAGTACTTC
TRBJ1-4,TRBV28,-,-,CASMTEEKLFF,TGTGCCAGCATGACTGAGGAAAAACTGTTTTTT
TRBJ2-3,TRBV7-9,-,-,CASSSEGIGVDTQYF,TGTGCCAGCAGCTCTGAGGGAATCGGAGTAGATACGCAGTATTTT
TRBJ1-2,TRBV5-4,-,-,CASRSGSGYTF,TGTGCCAGCAGGTCAGGGTCTGGCTACACCTTC
TRBJ2-3,TRBV5-6,TRBD2,-,CASTPAGGLDTQYF,TGTGCCAGCACCCCAGCGGGAGGCCTAGATACGCAGTATTTT
TRBJ1-6,TRBV6-6,TRBD1,-,CASSYSGDRHSPLHF,TGTGCCAGCAGTTACTCGGGGGACAGGCATTCACCCCTCCACTTT
TRBJ1-4,TRBV7-2,-,-,CASSLGTDNEKLFF,TGTGCCAGCAGCTTAGGGACAGATAATGAAAAACTGTTTTTT
TRBJ2-2,TRBV18,TRBD1,-,CASSPGQGTGELFF,TGTGCCAGCTCACCGGGACAGGGCACCGGGGAGCTGTTTTTT
TRBJ2-5,TRBV29-1,-,-,CSASDRETQYF,TGCAGCGCGTCGGACAGAGAGACCCAGTACTTC
TRBJ1-4,TRBV18,-,once,CASSPLRVPGNEKLFF,TGTGCCAGCTCACCACTACGAGTGCCAGGGAATGAAAAACTGTTTTTT
TRBJ1-1,TRBV28,-,-,CASLTINTEAFF,TGTGCCAGCCTGACTATTAACACTGAAGCTTTCTTT
TRBJ2-2,TRBV18,TRBD1,-,CASSSTGGDGELFF,TGTGCCAGCTCATCTACAGGGGGCGACGGGGAGCTGTTTTTT
TRBJ2-6,TRBV19,-,-,CASSIDSSGANVLTF,TGTGCCAGTAGTATAGACAGCTCTGGGGCCAACGTCCTGACTTTC
TRBJ1-1,TRBV5-1,-,-,CASSRWETRRTPNTEAFF,TGCGCCAGCAGCAGATGGGAGACACGACGCACTCCGAACACTGAAGCTTTCTTT
TRBJ2-7,TRBV27,-,-,CASRSTGNSLREQYF,TGTGCCAGCAGGTCGACAGGTAACTCCCTTCGGGAGCAGTACTTC
TRBJ1-6,TRBV7-2,TRBD1,-,CASSKTRTGHSPLHF,TGTGCCAGCAGCAAAACAAGGACAGGTCATTCACCCCTCCACTTT
TRBJ1-1,TRBV28,TRBD1,-,CASTGGRHTEAFF,TGTGCCAGCACAGGGGGTCGTCACACTGAAGCTTTCTTT
TRBJ2-5,TRBV18,TRBD1,-,CASSRDRSTYETQYF,TGTGCCAGCTCACGGGACAGGTCGACGTACGAGACCCAGTACTTC
TRBJ2-1,TRBV19,TRBD2,-,CASSQGLAGGIEQFF,TGTGCCAGTAGTCAAGGGTTAGCGGGGGGAATTGAGCAGTTCTTC
TRBJ2-1,TRBV9,TRBD2,-,CASSVAGGSYNEQFF,TGTGCCAGCAGCGTAGCGGGAGGCTCCTACAATGAGCAGTTCTTC
TRBJ2-7,TRBV7-2,-,-,CASSLGLANTYEQYF,TGTGCCAGCAGCTTAGGTCTAGCGAATACCTACGAGCAGTACTTC
TRBJ1-3,TRBV5-1,-,few,CASNPGDSGNTIYF,TGCGCCAGCAACCCAGGGGACTCTGGAAACACCATATATTTT
TRBJ1-6,TRBV4-3,-,-,CASRVNSGAHSPLHF,TGCGCCAGCAGGGTAAACTCAGGGGCCCATTCACCCCTCCACTTT
TRBJ2-4,TRBV5-4,-,few,CASSDGTKERVNIQYF,TGTGCCAGCAGCGACGGGACAAAGGAAAGGGTTAACATTCAGTACTTC
TRBJ2-7,TRBV7-2,-,-,CASSLVATADSYEQYF,TGTGCCAGCAGCTTAGTGGCGACTGCTGATTCCTACGAGCAGTACTTC
TRBJ2-7,TRBV6-5,TRBD1,once,CASSYFRDRGLGEQYF,TGTGCCAGCAGTTATTTCCGGGACAGGGGACTTGGCGAGCAGTACTTC
TRBJ1-2,TRBV2,TRBD1,-,CASSPKAWTGTGYTF,TGTGCCAGCAGTCCCAAAGCGTGGACAGGTACCGGCTACACCTTC
TRBJ1-1,TRBV7-8,-,-,CASSARRLNTEAFF,TGTGCCAGCAGCGCGAGGAGATTGAACACTGAAGCTTTCTTT
TRBJ2-3,TRBV29-1,-,-,CSLGTEGADTQYF,TGCAGCCTGGGGACCGAGGGGGCAGATACGCAGTATTTT
TRBJ2-2,TRBV6-7,-,-,CASVAKAGWSTGELFF,TGTGCCAGCGTTGCCAAGGCAGGGTGGAGCACCGGGGAGCTGTTTTTT
TRBJ2-3,TRBV21-1,-,-,CASSKMDFTDTQYF,TGTGCCAGCAGCAAGATGGACTTTACAGATACGCAGTATTTT
TRBJ1-1,TRBV7-9,-,-,CASSPTSGEAFF,TGTGCCAGCAGCCCTACCTCCGGGGAAGCTTTCTTT
TRBJ2-7,TRBV7-8,-,-,CASSLTGGAVEQYF,TGTGCCAGCAGCCTCACAGGGGGGGCTGTGGAGCAGTACTTC
TRBJ2-7,TRBV6-5,TRBD1,-,CASRYEGQQTYEQYF,TGTGCCAGCAGGTATGAGGGACAGCAAACCTACGAGCAGTACTTC
TRBJ2-2,TRBV6-5,TRBD1,-,CASSSTGLHGELFF,TGTGCCAGCAGTTCGACAGGGTTACATGGGGAGCTGTTTTTT
TRBJ2-2,TRBV19,TRBD2,-,CASTAPGSGRTNTGELFF,TGTGCCAGTACCGCCCCCGGGAGCGGGAGGACGAACACCGGGGAGCTGTTTTTT
TRBJ2-1,TRBV3-1/TRBV3-2,-,-,CASSRGVAGHRGEQFF,TGTGCCAGCAGCCGGGGGGTGGCTGGCCATCGCGGTGAGCAGTTCTTC